The 11 T cell receptor beta chains reported below all come from one sample, sequenced in a study of blood T cell repertoires in COVID-19. Method: immunoSEQ multiplex PCR; TCRdb's copy keeps in-frame clones and lacks some. The repertoire holds 150,000 to 250,000 clones, about four fifths seen once, with about 6.5% in the top ten. Material: peripheral blood. The receptor source for this set is a middle-aged woman with COVID-19, enrolled during active disease.

V usage is TRBV2 and J usage is TRBJ1-5; a weak D match, TRBD1 (5 bases). The CDR3 consists of 15 residues. CDR1 SNHLY and CDR2 FYNNEI come from the germline V gene. The V gene lost 6 bases and the J gene lost 3 bases, with 15 bases spanning the gap. As DNA, the CDR3 is TGTGCCAGCAGGGGAGGGACGCAAGCCAATCAGCCCCAGCATTTT. Translating gives CASRGGTQANQPQHF.

This chain links TRBV5-1 with TRBJ1-2, with D tentatively TRBD1 (5 bases). The CDR3 runs to 13 residues. Germline V gene lookup returns CDR1 SGHRS and CDR2 YFSETQ. Trimming shortened V by 2 bases and J by 5 bases, and 10 bases separated the two germline ends. The CDR3 nucleotides read TGCGCCAGCAGCTTAGACAGCTCATATGGCTACACCTTC. This gives the protein CASSLDSSYGYTF.

The chain recombines TRBV10-2 with TRBJ1-2; D may be TRBD1 (5 bases). Germline V lookup: CDR1 WSHSY, CDR2 SAAADI. The CDR3 has 13 residues. Trimming removed 10 bases at V and 7 bases at J, with 19 bases between. The CDR3 sequence: CATEGFTRGGYTF. As DNA, the CDR3 is TGCGCCACGGAGGGGTTTACGAGGGGTGGCTACACCTTC.

The chain couples TRBV9 to TRBJ2-7; 9 bases line up with TRBD2. Trimming cost V 3 bases and J 1 base; bases outside gene matches: 8. CDR1 is SGDLS, CDR2 YYNGEE, per germline. The CDR3 runs 16 residues. CDR3 sequence: CASSGGEREVSYEQYF. The CDR3 DNA sequence: TGTGCCAGCAGCGGGGGGGAGCGGGAGGTATCCTACGAGCAGTACTTC.

The rearrangement uses TRBV27 and TRBJ1-5, with 9 bases that match TRBD1. Per the germline V gene, CDR1 is MNHEY and CDR2 is SMNVEV (reference sequence). The V gene end was trimmed by 5 bases and the J gene end by 2 bases; junction bases not matched to a gene: 16. The CDR3 consists of 19 residues. In nucleotides, the CDR3 is TGTGCCAGCAGTCCGACGGCACAGGGGGCCCTATATCGCAATCAGCCCCAGCATTTT. This sequence encodes CASSPTAQGALYRNQPQHF.

The gene calls are TRBV29-1 and TRBJ1-1; weak D call: TRBD1 (5 bases). Germline values: CDR1 SQVTM, CDR2 ANQGSEA. This CDR3 is built from 13 residues. Trimming pared 6 bases from V and 4 bases from J, leaving 15 bases between. The CDR3 spells CSVVRGGSTEAFF. CDR3 nucleotides: TGCAGCGTCGTGAGGGGCGGGAGCACTGAAGCTTTCTTT. The complete variable domain, with remaining parts taken from reference TRBV29-1 and TRBJ1-1, reads SAVISQKPSRDICQRGTSLTIQCQVDSQVTMMFWYRQQPGQSLTLIATANQGSEATYESGFVIDKFPISRPNLTFSTLTVSNMSPEDSSIYLCSVVRGGSTEAFFGQGTRLTVV.

This chain joins TRBV7-2 and TRBJ2-4; 9 bases line up with TRBD2. Germline CDR1 reads SGHTA; CDR2 reads FQGNSA. Germline trimming cut 0 bases from V and 2 bases from J; bases unmatched to any gene: 5. The CDR3 consists of 17 residues. CDR3 protein: CASSLAMRGGSKNIQYF. The DNA for the CDR3 is TGTGCCAGCAGCTTAGCGATGCGGGGGGGCTCCAAAAACATTCAGTACTTC.

The chain uses TRBV15 and TRBJ1-2; the match to TRBD1 covers 9 bases. Per germline, CDR1 LNHNV and CDR2 YYDKDF (reference sequence). The J segment lost 5 bases and the V segment lost 0 bases, leaving 4 bases of the junction unmatched. The CDR3 totals 15 residues. For the CDR3, the DNA is TGTGCCACCAGCAGAGATCGGGGACAGGGATATGGCTACACCTTC. This sequence encodes CATSRDRGQGYGYTF.

The V call is TRBV7-2, the J call TRBJ1-2; a weak D match, TRBD1 (5 bases). Germline CDR1 and CDR2: SGHTA and FQGNSA. V shed 5 bases and J shed 5 bases, with 18 bases lying between them. This CDR3 region has 15 residues. CDR3 amino acids: CASSLAWGATYGYTF. The CDR3 nucleotides read TGTGCCAGCAGCCTGGCGTGGGGCGCAACATATGGCTACACCTTC.

The rearrangement uses TRBV30 and TRBJ1-5; a weak D match, TRBD1 (5 bases). Between the trimmed V and J ends, which lost 3 bases and 8 bases, there was a span of 14 bases. The germline gives CDR1 GTSNPN, CDR2 SVGIG (reference sequence). This CDR3 has 13 amino acids. The chain's CDR3 is CAWRRQPLEPQHF. The DNA of the CDR3 is TGTGCCTGGAGGAGACAGCCCCTTGAGCCCCAGCATTTT.

This rearrangement joins TRBV4-1 to TRBJ1-4; 7 bases line up with TRBD1. V lost 3 bases and J lost 4; bases outside the gene matches: 2. Per the germline V gene, CDR1 is MGHRA and CDR2 is YSYEKL. CDR3 size: 14 residues. The CDR3 loop is CASSQGQFNEKLFF. CDR3 sequence (DNA): TGCGCCAGCAGCCAGGGACAGTTTAATGAAAAACTGTTTTTT.